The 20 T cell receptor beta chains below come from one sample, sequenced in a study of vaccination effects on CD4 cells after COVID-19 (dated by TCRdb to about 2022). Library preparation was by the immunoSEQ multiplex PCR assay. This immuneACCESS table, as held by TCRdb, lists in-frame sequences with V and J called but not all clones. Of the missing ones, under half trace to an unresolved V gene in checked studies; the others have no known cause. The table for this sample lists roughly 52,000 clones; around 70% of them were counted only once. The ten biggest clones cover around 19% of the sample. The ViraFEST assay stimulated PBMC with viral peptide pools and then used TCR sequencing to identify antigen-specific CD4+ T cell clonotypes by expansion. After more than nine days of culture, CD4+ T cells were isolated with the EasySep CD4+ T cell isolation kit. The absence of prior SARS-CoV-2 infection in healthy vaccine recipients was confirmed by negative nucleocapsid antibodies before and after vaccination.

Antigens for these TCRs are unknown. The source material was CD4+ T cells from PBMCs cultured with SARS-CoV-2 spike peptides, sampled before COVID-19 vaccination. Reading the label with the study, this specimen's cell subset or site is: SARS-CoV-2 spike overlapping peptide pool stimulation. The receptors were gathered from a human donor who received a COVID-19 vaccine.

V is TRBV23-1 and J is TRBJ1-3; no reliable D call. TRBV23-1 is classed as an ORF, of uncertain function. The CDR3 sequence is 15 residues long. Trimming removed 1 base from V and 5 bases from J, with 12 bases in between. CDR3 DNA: TGCGCCAGCAGTCAATTACTTAGGGTGAGAAACACCATATATTTT. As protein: CASSQLLRVRNTIYF.

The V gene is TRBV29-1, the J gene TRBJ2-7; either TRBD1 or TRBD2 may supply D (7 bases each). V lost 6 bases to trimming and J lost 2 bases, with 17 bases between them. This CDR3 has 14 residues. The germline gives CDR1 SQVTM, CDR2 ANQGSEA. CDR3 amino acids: CSVLGRGPTYEQYF. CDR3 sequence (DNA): TGCAGCGTCTTGGGGAGGGGGCCCACCTACGAGCAGTACTTC.

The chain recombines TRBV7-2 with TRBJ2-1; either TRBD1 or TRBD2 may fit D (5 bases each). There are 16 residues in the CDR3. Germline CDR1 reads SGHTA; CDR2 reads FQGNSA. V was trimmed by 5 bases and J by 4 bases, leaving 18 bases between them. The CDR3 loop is CASSPQPGPGYNEQFF. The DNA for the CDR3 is TGTGCCAGCAGCCCGCAGCCGGGACCCGGATACAATGAGCAGTTCTTC.

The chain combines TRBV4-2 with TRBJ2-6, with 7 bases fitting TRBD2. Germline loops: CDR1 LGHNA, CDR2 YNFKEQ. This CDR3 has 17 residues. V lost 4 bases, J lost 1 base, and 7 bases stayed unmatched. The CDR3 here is CASSLSQAGSGANVLTF. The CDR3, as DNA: TGTGCCAGCAGCCTAAGTCAAGCGGGATCTGGGGCCAACGTCCTGACTTTC.

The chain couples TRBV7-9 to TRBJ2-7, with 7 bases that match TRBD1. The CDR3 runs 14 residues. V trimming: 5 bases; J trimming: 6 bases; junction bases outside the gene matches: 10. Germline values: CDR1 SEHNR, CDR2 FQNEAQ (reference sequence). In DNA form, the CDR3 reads TGTGCCAGCAGCCAACTGACAGGGATCTCCGAGCAGTACTTC. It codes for CASSQLTGISEQYF.

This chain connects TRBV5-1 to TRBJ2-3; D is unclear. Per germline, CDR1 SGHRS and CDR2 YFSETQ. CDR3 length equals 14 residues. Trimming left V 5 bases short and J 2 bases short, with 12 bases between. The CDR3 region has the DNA TGCGCCAGCAGTATTGCGTCGGTCACAGATACGCAGTATTTT. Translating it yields CASSIASVTDTQYF.

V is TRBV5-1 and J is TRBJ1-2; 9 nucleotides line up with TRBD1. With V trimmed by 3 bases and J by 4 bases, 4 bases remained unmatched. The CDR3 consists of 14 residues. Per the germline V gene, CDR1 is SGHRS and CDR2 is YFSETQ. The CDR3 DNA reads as TGCGCCAGCAGCTCGGACAGGGGTTCCTATGGCTACACCTTC. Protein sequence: CASSSDRGSYGYTF.

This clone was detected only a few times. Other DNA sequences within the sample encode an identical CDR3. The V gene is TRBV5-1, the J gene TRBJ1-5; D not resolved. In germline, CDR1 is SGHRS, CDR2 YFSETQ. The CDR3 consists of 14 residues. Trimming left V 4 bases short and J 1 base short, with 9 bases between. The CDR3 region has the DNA TGCGCCAGCAGCCCGGACGGGAGCAATCAGCCCCAGCATTTT. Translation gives CASSPDGSNQPQHF.

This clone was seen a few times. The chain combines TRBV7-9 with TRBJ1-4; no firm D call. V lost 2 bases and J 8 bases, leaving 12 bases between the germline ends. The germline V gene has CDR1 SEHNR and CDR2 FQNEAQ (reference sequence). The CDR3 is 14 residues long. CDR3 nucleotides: TGTGCCAGCAGCTTATCAGGAGGAGGGGAAAAACTGTTTTTT. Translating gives CASSLSGGGEKLFF.

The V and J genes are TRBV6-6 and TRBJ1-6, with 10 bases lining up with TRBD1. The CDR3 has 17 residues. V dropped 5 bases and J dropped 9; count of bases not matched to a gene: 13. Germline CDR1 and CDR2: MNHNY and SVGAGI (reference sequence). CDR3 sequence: CASSPTGTGTGASPLHF. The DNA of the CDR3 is TGTGCCAGCAGTCCAACTGGGACGGGGACAGGGGCTTCACCCCTCCACTTT.

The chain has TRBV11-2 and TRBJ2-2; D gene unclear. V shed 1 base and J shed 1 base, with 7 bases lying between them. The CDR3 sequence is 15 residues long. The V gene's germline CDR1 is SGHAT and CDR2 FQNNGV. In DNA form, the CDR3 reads TGTGCCAGCAGCTTAGTCGGCGGGAACACCGGGGAGCTGTTTTTT. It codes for CASSLVGGNTGELFF.

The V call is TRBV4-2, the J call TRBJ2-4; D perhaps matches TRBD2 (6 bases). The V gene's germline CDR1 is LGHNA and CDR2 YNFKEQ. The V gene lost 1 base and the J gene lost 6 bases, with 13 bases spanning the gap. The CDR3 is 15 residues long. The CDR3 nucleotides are TGTGCCAGCAGCCAAGGCGCGCGGGAACTAAACATTCAGTACTTC. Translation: CASSQGARELNIQYF.

The CDR3 reads CASRSWIPHRDIENTEAFF. CDR3 DNA sequence: TGTGCCAGCAGGAGCTGGATCCCTCACCGGGACATCGAGAACACTGAAGCTTTCTTT. V is TRBV7-3 and J is TRBJ1-1, with D perhaps matching TRBD1 (6 bases). Germline V gene data show CDR1 as SGHTA and CDR2 as FQGTGA. The CDR3 has 19 residues. The V end was cut by 6 bases, the J end by 1 base, with 27 bases between. Full variable domain (remainder filled in from reference TRBV7-3 and TRBJ1-1): GAGVSQTPSNKVTEKGKYVELRCDPISGHTALYWYRQSLGQGPEFLIYFQGTGAADDSGLPNDRFFAVRPEGSVSTLKIQRTERGDSAVYLCASRSWIPHRDIENTEAFFGQGTRLTVV.

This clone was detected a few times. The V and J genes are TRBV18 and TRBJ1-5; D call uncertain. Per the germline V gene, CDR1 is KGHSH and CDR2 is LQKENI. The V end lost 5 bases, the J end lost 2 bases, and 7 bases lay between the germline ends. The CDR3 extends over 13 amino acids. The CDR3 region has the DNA TGTGCCAGCTCAACAGACGGCAATCAGCCCCAGCATTTT. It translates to CASSTDGNQPQHF.

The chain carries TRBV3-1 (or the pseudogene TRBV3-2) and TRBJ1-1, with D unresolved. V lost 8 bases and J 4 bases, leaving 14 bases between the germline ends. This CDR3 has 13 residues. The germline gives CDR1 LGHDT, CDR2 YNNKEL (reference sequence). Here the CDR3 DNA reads TGTGCCAGCGGCCTGGAGGGAGGCACTGAAGCTTTCTTT. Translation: CASGLEGGTEAFF.

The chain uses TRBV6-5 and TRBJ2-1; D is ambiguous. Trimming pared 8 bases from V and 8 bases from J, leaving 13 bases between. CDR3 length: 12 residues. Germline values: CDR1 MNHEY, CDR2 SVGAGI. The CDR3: CASGFPLYEQFF. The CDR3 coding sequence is TGTGCCAGCGGCTTTCCGCTCTATGAGCAGTTCTTC.

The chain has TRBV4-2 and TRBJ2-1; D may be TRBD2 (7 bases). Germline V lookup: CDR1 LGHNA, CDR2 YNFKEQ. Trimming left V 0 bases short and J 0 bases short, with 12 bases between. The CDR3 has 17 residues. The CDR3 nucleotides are TGTGCCAGCAGCCAAGAGGATGGGGGGGCCTCCTACAATGAGCAGTTCTTC. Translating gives CASSQEDGGASYNEQFF.

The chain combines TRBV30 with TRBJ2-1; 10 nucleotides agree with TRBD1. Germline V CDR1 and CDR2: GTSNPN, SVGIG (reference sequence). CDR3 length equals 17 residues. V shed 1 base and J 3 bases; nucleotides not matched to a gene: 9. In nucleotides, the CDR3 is TGTGCCTGGAGTGGGGGACAGGGGTCAGTAAGCTACAATGAGCAGTTCTTC. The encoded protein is CAWSGGQGSVSYNEQFF.

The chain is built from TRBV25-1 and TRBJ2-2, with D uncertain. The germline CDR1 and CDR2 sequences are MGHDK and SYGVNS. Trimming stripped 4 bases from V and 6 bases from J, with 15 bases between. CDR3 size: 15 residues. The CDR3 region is CASSGVAVPPGELFF. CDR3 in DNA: TGTGCCAGCAGTGGGGTGGCAGTACCTCCCGGGGAGCTGTTTTTT.

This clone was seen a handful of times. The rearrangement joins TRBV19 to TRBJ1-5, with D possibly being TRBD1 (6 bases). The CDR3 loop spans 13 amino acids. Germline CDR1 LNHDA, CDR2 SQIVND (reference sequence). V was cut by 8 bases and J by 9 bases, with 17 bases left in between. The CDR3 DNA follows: TGTGCCAGTTGGAGGCAGGGACAAGGGCCCCAGCATTTT. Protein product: CASWRQGQGPQHF.